This T cell receptor beta chain is drawn from a study of blood T cell repertoires in COVID-19. The wider study: There were acute and convalescent COVID-19 samples, and they came from the United States, Italy and Spain. Nucleic acid was either cDNA or gDNA, and it came from T cells, B-cell-depleted T cells, or PBMCs.

In the authors' workflow: The authors estimated nucleated cell counts from reference gene primer amplification. TCRdb's table, derived via immunoSEQ multiplex PCR, lists solely in-frame clones and lacks some. V and J calls plus clone size are reproduced from that table; the DNA served to infer D and trimming. The sample contains about 190,000 clones, around nine tenths of which appear only once. This clonotype was obtained from a woman aged 18-35 years who had recovered from COVID-19. The source material was peripheral blood.

CDR3 amino acids: CAWSGTGMSQPQHF. In DNA form, the CDR3 reads TGTGCCTGGAGTGGAACAGGGATGAGTCAGCCCCAGCATTTT. The genes are TRBV30 and TRBJ1-5; TRBD1 is a possible D gene (6 bases). The V end lost 1 base, the J end lost 6 bases, and 13 bases lay between the germline ends. The CDR3 has 14 residues. Germline V gives CDR1 GTSNPN, CDR2 SVGIG (reference sequence).